This entry is about one TCR beta chain. It lacks a known antigen. There are no base qualities to consult, and no much larger clone falls within one base. The data stem from a study (dated by TCRdb to about 2016). Study-level background: The study investigated the origins of HIV persistence in individuals who naturally controlled HIV infection.

Receptor amplification or capture employed 5' RACE. Sequencing used an Illumina HiSeq 2000. TCRdb passed the public sequencing reads through fastp at Q25 and MiXCR, retaining productive beta sequences. Entries are consolidated by CDR3 protein sequence, retaining the most common genes and DNA. A total of fewer than 550 distinct CDR3 sequences appear in this sample, roughly 19% of them only once. More than 20% of the sample lies in the top ten. Based on the germline V gene, the CDR1 and CDR2 sequences are ENHRY and SYGVKD. Relative to germline, V is missing 6 bases and J is missing 4 bases, with 8 bases of the junction outside any gene match. The CDR3, cysteine through phenylalanine, is 14 amino acids long. The sequence is cut down to CDR3 DNA, 42 bases in frame from base 1.

The sequence came from a male donor with HIV. The chain was built from TRBV10-3 and TRBJ1-1; 7 bases in the junction line up with TRBD1. The sample consisted of central memory T cells from blood PBMCs. The sample's cell subset or site, from its label and the paper: central memory CD4+ T cells. The CDR3 reads CAISRGDRGTEAFF. The DNA sequence is as follows: TGTGCCATCAGCAGGGGGGATCGGGGCACTGAAGCTTTCTTT.